The entry below describes one TCR beta chain. These data belong to a study of blood T cell repertoires in COVID-19. Study information: PBMCs, B-cell-depleted T cells, or T cells were the source of the cDNA or gDNA that made up the material.

The study drew participants aged about 18 to 89 years from 24 US areas. Per the study methods: Amplifying reference gene primers gave estimates of nucleated cell counts. Only in-frame clones appear in the TCRdb table, and some are missing; sequencing was by immunoSEQ multiplex PCR. V, J and clone size are taken as reported in that table, and D and trimming were inferred from the DNA itself. The profile shows 280,000 or so clones, roughly 91% of them singletons. V was pared by 4 bases and J by 4 bases, with 11 bases of the junction left unmatched. This CDR3 is 16 amino acids long. Germline V lookup: CDR1 SQVTM, CDR2 ANQGSEA.

Sequences were obtained from PBMCs or T cells enriched from blood (not recorded which). This TCR came from a woman aged 45-59 years who had been exposed to COVID-19. The genes are TRBV29-1 and TRBJ2-3; 10 bases agree with TRBD2. The CDR3 protein is CSVGTGSGGKADTQYF. The CDR3 DNA sequence: TGCAGCGTTGGAACGGGTAGCGGGGGGAAGGCAGATACGCAGTATTTT.